This TCR beta chain was sequenced in a study of T cells in Graves' hyperthyroidism and ophthalmopathy. Findings and limits, study-wide: Most clonotypes expanded in the thyroid (above 0.001) were also present in blood.

In its sample, this clonotype was seen many times. What it recognizes is unknown. TCR beta CDR3 regions were amplified from RNA transcripts. The HTBI primer set drove a first-round RT-PCR of the TCR CDR3. TCRdb re-called the multiplex PCR reads through MiXCR, storing one row per CDR3 protein. This sample has 550,000 to 650,000 distinct CDR3 sequences, with about 14% found just once. The specimen sequenced was blood. The sequence came from a woman in her thirties or forties with Graves' hyperthyroidism.

The CDR3 loop is CASSLASPRDSTGELFF. Written as DNA, the CDR3 is TGCGCCAGCAGCTTGGCCTCTCCGCGGGATTCCACCGGGGAGCTGTTTTTT. The V gene is TRBV5-1, the J gene TRBJ2-2, with a tentative D call TRBD2 (6 bases). The V gene's germline CDR1 is SGHRS and CDR2 YFSETQ. The CDR3 runs to 17 residues. V lost 0 bases and J 4 bases, leaving 16 bases between the germline ends.